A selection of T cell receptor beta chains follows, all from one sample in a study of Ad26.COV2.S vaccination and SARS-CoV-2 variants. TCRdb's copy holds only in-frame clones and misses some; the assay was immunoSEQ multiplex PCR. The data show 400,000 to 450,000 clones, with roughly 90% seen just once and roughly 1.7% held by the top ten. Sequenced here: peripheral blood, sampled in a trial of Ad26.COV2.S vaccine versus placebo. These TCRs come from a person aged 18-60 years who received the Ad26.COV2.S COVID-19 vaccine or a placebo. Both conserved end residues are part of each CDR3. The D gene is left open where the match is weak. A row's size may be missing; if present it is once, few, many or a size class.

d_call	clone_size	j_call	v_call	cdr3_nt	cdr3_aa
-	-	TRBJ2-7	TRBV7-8	TGTGCCAGCAGCTTACGCAGGGACTCCTACGAGCAGTACTTC	CASSLRRDSYEQYF
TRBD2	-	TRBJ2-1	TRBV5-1	TGCGCCAGCAGCTCCGGGACTAGCTTCTCCTACAATGAGCAGTTCTTC	CASSSGTSFSYNEQFF
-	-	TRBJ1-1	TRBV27	TGTGCCAGCAGTGGTCTGAACACTGAAGCTTTCTTT	CASSGLNTEAFF
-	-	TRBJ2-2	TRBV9	TGTGCCAGCAGCGTAGCGACAGCAAACGGGGAGCTGTTTTTT	CASSVATANGELFF
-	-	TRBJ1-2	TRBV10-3	TGTGCCATCAGTGAGGTTGGGACGCAAGGGATGAACTATGGCTACACCTTC	CAISEVGTQGMNYGYTF
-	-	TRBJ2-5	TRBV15	TGTGCCACCAGCAGAGACAGGGGAAAGGGAGAGACCCAGTACTTC	CATSRDRGKGETQYF
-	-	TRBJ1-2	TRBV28	TGTGCCAGCAGTATCGAAGGGCTTGGCTACACCTTC	CASSIEGLGYTF
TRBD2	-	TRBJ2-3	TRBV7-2	TGTGCCAGCAGCCCCGCCCCCGGGACTAGCATGCATACGCAGTATTTT	CASSPAPGTSMHTQYF
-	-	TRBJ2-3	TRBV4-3	TGCGCCAGCAGCCAAGATAGAGGCCCCCCGGGGGGCGGCACAGATACGCAGTATTTT	CASSQDRGPPGGGTDTQYF
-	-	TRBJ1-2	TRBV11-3	TGTGCCAGCAGCTTAGTGAGAGGCTGTAACTATGGCTACACCTTC	CASSLVRGCNYGYTF
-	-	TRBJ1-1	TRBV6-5	TGTGCCAGCAGTTACCCCCCGAACACTGAAGCTTTCTTT	CASSYPPNTEAFF
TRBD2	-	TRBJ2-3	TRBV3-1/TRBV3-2	TGTGCCAGCGGAGGCGGTCTGAGCGGGGGTCTCACAGATACGCAGTATTTT	CASGGGLSGGLTDTQYF
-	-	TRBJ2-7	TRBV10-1	TGCGCCAGCAGTGAGTCGAGCGCCTACGAGCAGTACTTC	CASSESSAYEQYF
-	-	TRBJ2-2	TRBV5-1	TGCGCCAGCAGCTTGGTGTTTTTTTCAGGGAGCATGAACACCGGGGAGCTGTTTTTT	CASSLVFFSGSMNTGELFF
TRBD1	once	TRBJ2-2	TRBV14	TGTGCCAGCAGCCAAGAGGGCCCCCTGAGGGACAGGGGAACCGGGGAGCTGTTTTTT	CASSQEGPLRDRGTGELFF
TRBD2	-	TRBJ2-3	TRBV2	TGTGCCAGCAGTGATCAAGCGGGGAGAACAGATACGCAGTATTTT	CASSDQAGRTDTQYF
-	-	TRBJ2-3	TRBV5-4	TGTGCCAGCACCAGATCAAACACAGATACGCAGTATTTT	CASTRSNTDTQYF
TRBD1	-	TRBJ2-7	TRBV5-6	TGTGCCAGCAGCGCAGGATATAGGACAGGGAGCTACGAGCAGTACTTC	CASSAGYRTGSYEQYF
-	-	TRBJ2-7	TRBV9	TGTGCCAGCAGCCCAGGGACGGGAAGAATCTACGAGCAGTACTTC	CASSPGTGRIYEQYF
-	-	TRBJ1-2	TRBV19	TGTGCCAGTAGTATCGCACCCGGGGGCTTCTATGGCTACACCTTC	CASSIAPGGFYGYTF
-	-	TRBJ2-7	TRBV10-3	TGTGCCATCAGGGGGGGGGTAAGACAGGGTCTCTCCTACGAGCAGTACTTC	CAIRGGVRQGLSYEQYF
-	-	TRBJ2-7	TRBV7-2	TGTGCCAGCAGCTTAGCCCCCGGGTACTACGAGCAGTACTTC	CASSLAPGYYEQYF
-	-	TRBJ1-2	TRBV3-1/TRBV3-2	TGTGCCAGCAGCCAAGTGACTGGGGGCTACACCTTC	CASSQVTGGYTF
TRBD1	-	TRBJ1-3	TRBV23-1	TGCGCCAGCAGTCAGCCCGGGACAGCAAACTCTGGAAACACCATATATTTT	CASSQPGTANSGNTIYF
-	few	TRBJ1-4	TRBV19	TGTGCCAGTACTTCCCCGGGATTTAATGAAAAACTGTTTTTT	CASTSPGFNEKLFF
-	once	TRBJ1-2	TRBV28	TGTGCCAGCAGACCACGACAGGAAAACTATGGCTACACCTTC	CASRPRQENYGYTF